This TCR beta chain was profiled in a study of blood T cell repertoires in COVID-19. CDR1 SGHAT and CDR2 FQNNGV come from the germline V gene. Trimming left V 0 bases short and J 0 bases short, with 8 bases between. The CDR3 has 15 amino acids. Some clones are missing from TCRdb's copy, which holds only in-frame ones; the method was immunoSEQ multiplex PCR. The sample contains a few hundred thousand clones, 80% to 90% of which appear only once. The participants were between roughly 18 and 89 years old and came from roughly 24 US areas. The source material was PBMCs or T cells enriched from blood (not recorded which). The chain recombines TRBV11-2 with TRBJ2-5; D is possibly TRBD1 (5 bases). The origin of this receptor is a man between 25 and 39 years old who had recovered from COVID-19. CDR3 bases: TGTGCCAGCAGCTTAGATAGGGGTTACCAAGAGACCCAGTACTTC. This sequence encodes CASSLDRGYQETQYF.